What follows describes a single T cell receptor (beta chain). Its target is not known. This sample is drawn from a study of T-cell reconstitution after alpha-beta-depleted transplantation in children. Study-wide results and limits: About two months after transplant, alpha-beta T cells reportedly came from several hundred expanded graft clones. T cells produced anew were the main source of T-cell counts and diversity one year after transplant. Some patients showed high day-60 TCRbeta diversity, which derived from surviving recipient T cells and thymic progenitors.

Preparation of the TCRbeta library was carried out with unique molecular identifiers. MiXCR, applied by TCRdb to the PCR reads, yields one record per CDR3 protein. The table includes hundreds of thousands of distinct CDR3 sequences, 10% to 15% detected once. The CDR3 runs 17 residues. Germline lookup yields CDR1 LNHNV and CDR2 YYDKDF (reference sequence). Trimming removed 0 bases at V and 0 bases at J, with 12 bases between. The source was PBMCs, mostly from graft donor cells, collected 360 days after TCRalphabeta/CD19-depleted stem cell transplant. This receptor was obtained from a male patient younger than 18 who had a stem cell transplant for acute myeloid leukemia, so the T cells may come from the graft donor. The V call is TRBV15, the J call TRBJ2-4; D possibly corresponds to TRBD2 (5 bases). CDR3 DNA: TGTGCCACCAGCAGAGATGCGGACTTCTTAGCCAAAAACATTCAGTACTTC. It codes for CATSRDADFLAKNIQYF.